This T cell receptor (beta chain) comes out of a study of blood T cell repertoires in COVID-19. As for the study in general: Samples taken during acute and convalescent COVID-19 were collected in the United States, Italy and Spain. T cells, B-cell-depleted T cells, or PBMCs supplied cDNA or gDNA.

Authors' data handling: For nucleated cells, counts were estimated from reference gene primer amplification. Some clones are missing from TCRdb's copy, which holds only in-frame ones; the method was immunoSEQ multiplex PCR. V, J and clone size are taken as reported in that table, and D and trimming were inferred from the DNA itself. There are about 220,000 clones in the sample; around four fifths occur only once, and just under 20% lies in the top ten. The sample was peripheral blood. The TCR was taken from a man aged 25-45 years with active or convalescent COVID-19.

The CDR3 DNA reads TGTGCCAGCAGCGTAGGTTCAGGGGTGGAGGGCTACACCTTC. As protein: CASSVGSGVEGYTF. This chain links TRBV9 with TRBJ1-2; TRBD1 might be the D (6 bases). In germline, CDR1 is SGDLS, CDR2 YYNGEE. The CDR3 has 14 amino acids. The germline V and J ends were trimmed by 0 bases and 8 bases, with 14 bases remaining between them.